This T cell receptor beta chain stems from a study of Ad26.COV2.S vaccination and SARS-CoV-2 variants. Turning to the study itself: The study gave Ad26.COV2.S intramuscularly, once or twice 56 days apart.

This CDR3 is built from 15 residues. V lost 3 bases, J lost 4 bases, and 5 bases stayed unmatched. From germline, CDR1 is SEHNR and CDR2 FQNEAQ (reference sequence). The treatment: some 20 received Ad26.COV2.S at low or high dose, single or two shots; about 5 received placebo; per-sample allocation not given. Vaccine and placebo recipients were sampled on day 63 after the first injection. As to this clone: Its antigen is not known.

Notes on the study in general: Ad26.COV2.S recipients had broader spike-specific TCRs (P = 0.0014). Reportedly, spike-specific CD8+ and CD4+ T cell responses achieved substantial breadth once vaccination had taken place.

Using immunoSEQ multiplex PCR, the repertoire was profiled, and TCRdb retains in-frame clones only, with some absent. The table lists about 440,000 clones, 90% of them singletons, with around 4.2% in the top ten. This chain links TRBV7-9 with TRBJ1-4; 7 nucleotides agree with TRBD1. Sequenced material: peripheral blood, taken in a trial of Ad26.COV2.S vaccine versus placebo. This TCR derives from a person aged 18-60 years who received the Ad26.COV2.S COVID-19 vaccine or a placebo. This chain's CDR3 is CASSFRGGDNEKLFF. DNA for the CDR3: TGTGCCAGCAGCTTTCGAGGGGGCGATAATGAAAAACTGTTTTTT.